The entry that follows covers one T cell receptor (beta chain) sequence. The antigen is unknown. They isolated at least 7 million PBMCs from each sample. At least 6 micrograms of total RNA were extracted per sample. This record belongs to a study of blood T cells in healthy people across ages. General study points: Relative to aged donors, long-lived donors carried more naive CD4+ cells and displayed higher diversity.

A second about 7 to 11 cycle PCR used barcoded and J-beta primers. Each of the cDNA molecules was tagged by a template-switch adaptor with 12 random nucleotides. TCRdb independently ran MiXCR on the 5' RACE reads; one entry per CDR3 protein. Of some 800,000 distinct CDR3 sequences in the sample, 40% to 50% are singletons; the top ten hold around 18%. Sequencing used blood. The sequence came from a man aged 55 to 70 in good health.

As DNA, the CDR3 is TGTGCTAGTGGTTTGGCGGGGACAGGTGAAGAGACCCAGTACTTC. Its translation: CASGLAGTGEETQYF. The J gene is TRBJ2-5, the V gene TRBV12-5; 8 positions match TRBD1. V dropped 1 base and J dropped 3; count of bases not matched to a gene: 4. The CDR3 loop spans 15 amino acids. The germline gives CDR1 LGHNT, CDR2 FRNRAP.